Listed below are T cell receptor beta chains from one sample, sequenced in a study of blood T cell repertoires in COVID-19. The method was immunoSEQ multiplex PCR; TCRdb's version includes in-frame clones alone and lacks a portion of them. The sample comprises 400,000 to 450,000 clones, 89% of which are singletons, and 1.5% to 1.8% rests with the top ten. Sequenced sample: peripheral blood. The receptors shown here come from a woman between 40 and 55 years old with COVID-19, enrolled during active disease. Each CDR3 is given with its conserved first and last residue. Each record gives: CDR3 length, D gene, V gene, J gene, CDR3 protein. The D gene is left open where the match is weak.

15	TRBD1	TRBV5-4	TRBJ1-1	CASSPGTESRVGAFF
17	TRBD1	TRBV6-1	TRBJ2-2	CASSGDRGLVGTGELFF
15	-	TRBV4-3	TRBJ2-1	CASSQEWYGYNEQFF
16	TRBD1	TRBV19	TRBJ1-5	CASTGQGGRGNQPQHF
13	-	TRBV12-3/TRBV12-4	TRBJ1-2	CASDLQGSHGYTF
14	TRBD1	TRBV6-4	TRBJ2-2	CASREDRFTGELFF
15	-	TRBV6-5	TRBJ2-3	CASSRSVTPTDTQYF
17	TRBD1	TRBV4-3	TRBJ1-2	CASSQVRDTGGWSGYTF
15	TRBD1	TRBV5-8	TRBJ2-5	CASSTGTGGPETQYF
15	-	TRBV7-9	TRBJ1-1	CASSFTSTEFNEAFF
16	TRBD1	TRBV27	TRBJ2-7	CASSALGGQANYEQYF
14	TRBD1	TRBV5-1	TRBJ2-3	CASRLGQSTDTQYF
15	TRBD1	TRBV23-1	TRBJ1-6	CASSQSAQGGSPLHF
15	-	TRBV7-2	TRBJ1-1	CASSSYLRVNTEAFF
13	TRBD2	TRBV14	TRBJ2-7	CASSQVGGGEQYF
14	-	TRBV9	TRBJ2-1	CASSVEARYNEQFF
14	TRBD1	TRBV27	TRBJ2-1	CASSSPDRLDEQFF
15	-	TRBV2	TRBJ1-5	CASRRGGMGNQPQHF
18	TRBD2	TRBV27	TRBJ2-1	CASSWLREATSSYNEQFF